The rows below give T cell receptor beta chains drawn from one sample of a study of shared clonotypes between healthy human individuals. Sequencing was performed with immunoSEQ multiplex PCR; in TCRdb, only in-frame clones are kept and a portion is missing. The sample includes about 1.9 million clones, roughly 93% of them seen just once. Sequenced: naive CD8+ T cells from PBMCs. These receptors originate from a man aged 18-30 years in good health. Some clones in this sample may be carry-over from other donors' samples. Each CDR3 is given with its conserved first and last residue. Fields, in order: J gene, clone size, V gene, D gene, CDR3 protein, CDR3 DNA. The D gene is left open where the match is weak. Size is omitted from some rows. Given values are once, few, many or a class for expanded clones.

TRBJ2-6 | . | TRBV9 | . | CASSVGSSGANVLTF | TGTGCCAGCAGCGTAGGCTCCTCTGGGGCCAACGTCCTGACTTTC
TRBJ2-2 | . | TRBV7-9 | TRBD1 | CASSSGRDRTANTGELFF | TGTGCCAGCAGCTCGGGCAGGGACAGGACCGCGAACACCGGGGAGCTGTTTTTT
TRBJ2-7 | . | TRBV5-6 | TRBD2 | CASSLGGSGQYF | TGTGCCAGCAGCTTGGGCGGGAGCGGGCAGTACTTC
TRBJ2-1 | . | TRBV10-2 | . | CASSEVLRNEQFF | TGCGCCAGCAGTGAAGTTCTACGCAATGAGCAGTTCTTC
TRBJ2-2 | . | TRBV28 | TRBD1 | CASRPNPRGTTGELFF | TGTGCCAGCAGACCAAACCCCAGGGGGACCACCGGGGAGCTGTTTTTT
TRBJ2-1 | . | TRBV13 | TRBD2 | CASSLRTSVENEQFF | TGTGCCAGCAGCTTAAGGACTAGCGTAGAAAATGAGCAGTTCTTC
TRBJ2-1 | . | TRBV19 | TRBD2 | CATRASGYNEQFF | TGTGCCACCCGGGCTAGCGGATACAATGAGCAGTTCTTC
TRBJ1-2 | . | TRBV27 | TRBD1 | CASSRTGGNYGYTF | TGTGCCAGCAGTCGGACAGGGGGTAACTATGGCTACACCTTC
TRBJ1-1 | few | TRBV15 | . | CATSRIPGDEAFF | TGTGCCACCAGCAGGATACCCGGGGATGAAGCTTTCTTT
TRBJ2-1 | once | TRBV19 | TRBD2 | CASPKTSGITDFYNEQFF | TGTGCCAGCCCTAAAACTAGCGGGATCACGGACTTCTACAATGAGCAGTTCTTC
TRBJ2-7 | . | TRBV11-2 | . | CASSSAPAPQRDKYEQYF | TGTGCCAGCAGCTCCGCACCCGCACCCCAGCGGGACAAATACGAGCAGTACTTC
TRBJ1-5 | once | TRBV7-9 | . | CASRGAGNQPQHF | TGTGCCAGCCGGGGGGCGGGCAATCAGCCCCAGCATTTT
TRBJ1-5 | once | TRBV28 | TRBD1 | CASSGQGAYSNQPQHF | TGTGCCAGCAGCGGACAGGGGGCCTATAGCAATCAGCCCCAGCATTTT
TRBJ1-1 | . | TRBV4-1 | TRBD1 | CASRNRGTGMNTEAFF | TGCGCCAGCAGAAACAGGGGGACCGGGATGAACACTGAAGCTTTCTTT
TRBJ2-7 | . | TRBV6-1 | TRBD2 | CASSEFPGLAGVSYEQYF | TGTGCCAGCAGTGAATTCCCCGGACTAGCGGGGGTCTCCTACGAGCAGTACTTC
TRBJ2-7 | . | TRBV7-9 | . | CASSLGYQGEQYF | TGTGCCAGCAGCTTAGGTTACCAGGGGGAGCAGTACTTC
TRBJ1-4 | . | TRBV11-2 | TRBD1 | CASSLGGTESNEKLFF | TGTGCCAGCAGCTTAGGGGGGACAGAATCTAATGAAAAACTGTTTTTT
TRBJ2-1 | . | TRBV2 | TRBD2 | CASSEVRGLDEQFF | TGTGCCAGCAGTGAAGTGCGGGGGTTGGATGAGCAGTTCTTC
TRBJ2-7 | . | TRBV28 | TRBD2 | CASSPEGTSGPFYEQYF | TGTGCCAGCAGTCCGGAGGGTACTAGCGGTCCCTTCTACGAGCAGTACTTC
TRBJ2-7 | . | TRBV19 | TRBD2 | CASSIFLAGAYEQYF | TGTGCCAGTAGTATTTTTTTAGCGGGAGCCTACGAGCAGTACTTC
TRBJ2-3 | . | TRBV15 | TRBD1 | CATSTGQRDTDTQYF | TGTGCCACCAGCACGGGACAGCGAGACACAGATACGCAGTATTTT
TRBJ2-7 | . | TRBV30 | . | CAWIGGGSYEQYF | TGTGCCTGGATAGGCGGAGGCTCCTACGAGCAGTACTTC
TRBJ2-7 | . | TRBV4-2 | TRBD2 | CASSQSTSGTYEQYF | TGTGCCAGCAGCCAATCGACTAGCGGCACCTACGAGCAGTACTTC
TRBJ2-7 | . | TRBV6-5 | . | CASSQNRDPSEQYF | TGTGCCAGCAGTCAGAACCGGGACCCCAGCGAGCAGTACTTC
TRBJ1-4 | . | TRBV29-1 | . | CSVDSKGKLFF | TGCAGCGTTGACAGCAAGGGAAAACTGTTTTTT
TRBJ1-5 | . | TRBV6-5 | TRBD1 | CASSPTGGNQPQHF | TGTGCCAGCAGTCCTACAGGGGGCAATCAGCCCCAGCATTTT
TRBJ2-3 | once | TRBV13 | . | CASSLPAITDTQYF | TGTGCCAGCAGCTTACCCGCGATCACAGATACGCAGTATTTT
TRBJ1-2 | . | TRBV9 | TRBD1 | CASSTLPGQGMDGYTF | TGTGCCAGCAGCACCCTCCCCGGACAGGGTATGGATGGCTACACCTTC
TRBJ2-1 | once | TRBV30 | . | CAWSHSGNEQFF | TGTGCCTGGAGTCATAGCGGCAATGAGCAGTTCTTC